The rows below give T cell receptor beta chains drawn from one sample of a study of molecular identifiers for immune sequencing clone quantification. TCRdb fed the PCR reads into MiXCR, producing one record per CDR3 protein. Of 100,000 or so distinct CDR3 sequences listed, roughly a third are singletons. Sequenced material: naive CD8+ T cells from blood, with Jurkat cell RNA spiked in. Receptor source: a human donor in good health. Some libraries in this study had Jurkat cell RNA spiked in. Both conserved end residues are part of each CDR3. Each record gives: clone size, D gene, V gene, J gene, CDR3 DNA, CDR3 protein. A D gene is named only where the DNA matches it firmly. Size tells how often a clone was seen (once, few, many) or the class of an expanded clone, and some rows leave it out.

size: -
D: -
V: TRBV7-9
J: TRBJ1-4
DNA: TGTGCCAGCAGCTTATCCACAGATGCAACTAATGAAAAACTGTTTTTT
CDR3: CASSLSTDATNEKLFF

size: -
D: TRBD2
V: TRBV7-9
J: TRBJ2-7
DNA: TGTGCCAGCAGCCTGGGCAGCGGGGGGAGCCCCTACGAGCAGTACTTC
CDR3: CASSLGSGGSPYEQYF

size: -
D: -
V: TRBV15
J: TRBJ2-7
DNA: TGTGCCACCAGCAGAGATGGGGGAATGAGCTCCTACGAGCAGTACTTC
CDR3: CATSRDGGMSSYEQYF

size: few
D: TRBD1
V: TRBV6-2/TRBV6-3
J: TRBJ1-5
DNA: TGTGCCAGCAGGACCCTCGACAGGGGGCTCGATCAGCCCCAGCATTTT
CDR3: CASRTLDRGLDQPQHF

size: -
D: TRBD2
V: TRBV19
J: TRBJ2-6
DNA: TGTGCCAGTAGTATTTCCTCTAGCGGGAGAGGGTCTGGGGCCAACGTCCTGACTTTC
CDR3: CASSISSSGRGSGANVLTF

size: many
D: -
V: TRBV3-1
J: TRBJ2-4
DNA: TGTGCCAGCAGCCAAGAAGCCGTCACGAAAAACATTCAGTACTTC
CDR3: CASSQEAVTKNIQYF

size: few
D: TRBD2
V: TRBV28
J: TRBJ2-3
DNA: TGTGCCAGCACCTCCCCAGCGGGAGGCCCGTTGTCAGATACGCAGTATTTT
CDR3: CASTSPAGGPLSDTQYF

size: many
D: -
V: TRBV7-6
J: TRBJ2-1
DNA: TGTGCCAGCAGCTGGGGCGGCAGGGTAAATGAGCAGTTCTTC
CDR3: CASSWGGRVNEQFF

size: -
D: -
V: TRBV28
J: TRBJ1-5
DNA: TGTGCCAGCAGCTGGGGATTCGTCAGGGGAAGTTATCAGCCCCAGCAATTT
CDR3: CASSWGFVRGSYQPQQF

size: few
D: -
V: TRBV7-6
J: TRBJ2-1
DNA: TGTGCCAGCAGGTGGGGGAGTGGCAATGAGCAGTTCTTC
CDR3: CASRWGSGNEQFF

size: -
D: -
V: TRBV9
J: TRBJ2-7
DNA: TGTGCCAGCAGCGTAGCGGCTAGCAGTGTCTACGAGCAGTACTTC
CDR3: CASSVAASSVYEQYF

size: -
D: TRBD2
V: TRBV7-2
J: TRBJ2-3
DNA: TGTGCCAGCAGCTTCCTACTAGCGAGGGAGAGTGGCACAGATACGCAGTATTTT
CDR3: CASSFLLARESGTDTQYF

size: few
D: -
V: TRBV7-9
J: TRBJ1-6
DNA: TGTGCCAGCAGCTTAACGACAGGCGGGAATTCACCCCTCCACTTT
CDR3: CASSLTTGGNSPLHF

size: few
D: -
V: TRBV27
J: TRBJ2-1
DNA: TGTGCCAGCAGTTTAGGCCGGGCGGAACCAAGCTCCTACAATGAGCAGTTCTTC
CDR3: CASSLGRAEPSSYNEQFF

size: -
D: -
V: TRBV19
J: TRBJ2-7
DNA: TGTGCCAGTGGTCCCGCAGCTAGCCACGAGCAGTACTTC
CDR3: CASGPAASHEQYF

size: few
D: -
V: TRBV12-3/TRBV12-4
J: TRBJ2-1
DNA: TGTGCCAGCAGTTTTCCAGGGCGAAACGGGCAGTTCTTC
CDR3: CASSFPGRNGQFF

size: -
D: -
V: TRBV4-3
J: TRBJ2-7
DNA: TGCGCCAGCAGCCAAGATTACAGGAGCTCCTACGAGCAGTACTTC
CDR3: CASSQDYRSSYEQYF

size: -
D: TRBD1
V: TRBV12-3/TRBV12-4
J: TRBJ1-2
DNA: TGTGCCAGCGACGGACAGGCAACTAACTATGGCTACACCTTC
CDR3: CASDGQATNYGYTF

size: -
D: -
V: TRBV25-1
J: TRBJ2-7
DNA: TGTGCCAGCAGTGTGGAGGACACCTACTACGAGCAGTACTTC
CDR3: CASSVEDTYYEQYF

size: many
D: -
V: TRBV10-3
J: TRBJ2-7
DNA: TGTGCCATCAGGGGGGGAGCCGAGCAGTACTTC
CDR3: CAIRGGAEQYF

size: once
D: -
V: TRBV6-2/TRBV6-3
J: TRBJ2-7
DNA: TGTGCCAGCAGTTACGAAGTGGCAAGCTCCTACAATGAGCAGTACTTC
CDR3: CASSYEVASSYNEQYF

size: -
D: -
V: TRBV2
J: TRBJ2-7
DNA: TGTGCCAGCACGGGAGAAGCTGGGGAGCAGTACTTC
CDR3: CASTGEAGEQYF

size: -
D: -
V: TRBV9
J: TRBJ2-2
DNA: TGTGCCAGCAGCGTAAGGGGAGGTTCCACCGGGGAGCTGTTTTTT
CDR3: CASSVRGGSTGELFF

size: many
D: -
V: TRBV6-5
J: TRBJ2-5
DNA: TGTGCCAGCAGTTCCACTAGTAGTACGGAGACCCAGTACTTC
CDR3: CASSSTSSTETQYF

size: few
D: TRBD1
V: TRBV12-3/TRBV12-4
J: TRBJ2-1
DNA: TGTGCCAGCAGAGACAGGGCGGATGAGCAGTTCTTC
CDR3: CASRDRADEQFF

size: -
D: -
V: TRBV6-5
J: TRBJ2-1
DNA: TGTGCCAGCAGCCAAGTTGAGGGGACCGATGAGCAGTTCTTC
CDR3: CASSQVEGTDEQFF

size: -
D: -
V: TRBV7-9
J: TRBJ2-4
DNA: TGTGCCAGCAGCTTCCCCCCACGACGGGGAGCCAAAAACATTCAGTACTTC
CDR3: CASSFPPRRGAKNIQYF

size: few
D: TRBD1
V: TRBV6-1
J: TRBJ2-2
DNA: TGTGCCAGCAGTGGATCAGGGACAGGGGATGGATCCGGGGAGCTGTTTTTT
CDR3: CASSGSGTGDGSGELFF

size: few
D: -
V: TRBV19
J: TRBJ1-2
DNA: TGTGCCAGTAGTATAGATCGACAGAGTTTTTTTGGCTACACCTTC
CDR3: CASSIDRQSFFGYTF

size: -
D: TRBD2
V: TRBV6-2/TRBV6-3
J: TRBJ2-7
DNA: TGTGCCAGCAGTTACCTTCGTGGGACTAGCGGGAGGATCCACGAGCAGTACTTC
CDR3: CASSYLRGTSGRIHEQYF

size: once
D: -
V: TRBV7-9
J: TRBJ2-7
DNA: TGTGCCAGCAGCATAGTGTACGAGCAGTACTTC
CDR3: CASSIVYEQYF

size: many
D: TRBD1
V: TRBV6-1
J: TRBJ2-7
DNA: TGTGCCAGCAGTTTAACAGGGGTCGAGCAGTACTTC
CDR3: CASSLTGVEQYF

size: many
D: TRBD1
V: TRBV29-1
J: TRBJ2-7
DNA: TGCAGCGTTGACTTCGCACAGGGGAACTACGAGCAGTACTTC
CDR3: CSVDFAQGNYEQYF

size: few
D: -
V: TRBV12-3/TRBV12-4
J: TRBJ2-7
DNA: TGTGCCAGCAGACACCTCGACGACAGGCGAGGTTACGAGCAGTACTTC
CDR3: CASRHLDDRRGYEQYF

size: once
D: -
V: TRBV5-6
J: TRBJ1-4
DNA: TGTGCCAGCAGCTTCGATAATGAAAAACTGTTTTTT
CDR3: CASSFDNEKLFF

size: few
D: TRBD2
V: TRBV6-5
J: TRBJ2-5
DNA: TGTGCCAGCAGCGGACTAGCGGGCCGGCCCCAAGAGACCCAGTACTTC
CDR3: CASSGLAGRPQETQYF

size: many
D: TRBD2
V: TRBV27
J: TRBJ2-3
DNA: TGTGCCACCACAATAGCGGGAGGTTCAGATACGCAGTATTTT
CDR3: CATTIAGGSDTQYF

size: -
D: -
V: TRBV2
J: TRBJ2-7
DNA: TGTGCCAGCAGGCCCAACCTTAGCTCCGAGCAGTACTTC
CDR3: CASRPNLSSEQYF

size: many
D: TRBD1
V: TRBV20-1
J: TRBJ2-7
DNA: TGCAGTGCTATTCCCTTCGCCGAACTAAGGACAGGATTGTACGAGCAGTACTTC
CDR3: CSAIPFAELRTGLYEQYF

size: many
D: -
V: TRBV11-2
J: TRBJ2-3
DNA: TGTGCCAGCAGCCTGGGACGTGGAGATACGCAGTATTTT
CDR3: CASSLGRGDTQYF

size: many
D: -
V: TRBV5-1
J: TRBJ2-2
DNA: TGCGCCAGCGCGTCGGCCGGGGAGCTGTTTTTT
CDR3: CASASAGELFF

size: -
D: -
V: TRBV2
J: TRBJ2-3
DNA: TGTGCCAGCGGAGCTAGCGCAACAGATACGCAGTATTTT
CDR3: CASGASATDTQYF

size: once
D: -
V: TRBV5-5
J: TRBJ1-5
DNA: TGTGCCAGCTGCATAGGGGGTTTTCAGCCCCAGCATTTT
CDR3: CASCIGGFQPQHF

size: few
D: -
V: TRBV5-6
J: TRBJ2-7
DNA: TGTGCCAGCAGCTTGGATGAGTACGAGCAGTACTTC
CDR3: CASSLDEYEQYF

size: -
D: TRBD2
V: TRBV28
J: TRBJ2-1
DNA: TGTGCCAGCAGCCCCCGACTGGGAGGGCTCTACAATGAGCAGTTCTTC
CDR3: CASSPRLGGLYNEQFF

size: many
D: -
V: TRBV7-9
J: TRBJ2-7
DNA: TGTGCCAGCAGCCCCACCATCGGGCTCCTAGGCGAGCAGTACTTC
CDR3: CASSPTIGLLGEQYF

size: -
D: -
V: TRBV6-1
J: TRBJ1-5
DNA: TGTGCCAGCTGTGATGGCGGGGATAGCAATCAGCCCCAGCATTTT
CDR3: CASCDGGDSNQPQHF

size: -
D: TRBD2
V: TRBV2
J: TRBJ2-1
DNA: TGTGCCAGCGTAAATAGCGGGATTGGCAATGAGCAGTTCTTC
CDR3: CASVNSGIGNEQFF

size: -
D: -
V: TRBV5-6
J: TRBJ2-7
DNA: TGTGCCAGCAGCTTGGAGGGAACCACCTACGAGCAGTACTTC
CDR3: CASSLEGTTYEQYF